This T cell receptor beta chain stems from a study of T-cell reconstitution after alpha-beta-depleted transplantation in children. Trimming cost V 7 bases and J 4 bases, with 11 bases left between them. The CDR3 is 13 residues long. This clonotype was detected ten times or more. The antigen is undetermined. Study-wide findings and caveats: T-cell counts and diversity were attributed mostly to newly produced T cells one year after transplant. From surviving recipient T cells and thymic progenitors came the high day-60 TCRbeta diversity observed in some patients. By about two months after transplant, alpha-beta T cells reportedly arose from several hundred graft clones that had expanded.

The TCRbeta library was prepared with unique molecular identifiers. TCRdb reprocessed the PCR reads via MiXCR and lists one record per CDR3 protein. The data hold 350,000 to 500,000 distinct CDR3 sequences, with approximately 41% observed a single time. This sequence joins TRBV12-3 or TRBV12-4 and TRBJ2-1; a weak D match, TRBD2 (6 bases). This sequence was found in a girl under 10 years old with aplastic anemia, due to receive a stem cell transplant. The sequencing here drew on PBMCs, taken before TCRalphabeta/CD19-depleted stem cell transplant. The CDR3 here is CASTASGYNEQFF. In DNA, the CDR3 is TGTGCCAGCACCGCAAGCGGGTACAATGAGCAGTTCTTC.